This T cell receptor (beta chain) originates from a study of T cell repertoires in cytomegalovirus infection (dated by TCRdb to about 2019). Regarding the research as a whole: Alongside well-studied HLA-B-restricted epitopes, the peptide stimulations were aimed at recently identified HLA-C-restricted CMV epitopes, whose presentation resists viral immunomodulation. Donor HLA type was relevant to the analysis, as public TCR beta signatures indicated carriage of CMV infection together with the matching HLA type. Results the study describes overall, beyond this receptor: In the ex vivo response, HLA-C-restricted CMV-specific TCR beta clonotypes were dominant, and in two of eight donors the single most frequent clonotype came from this HLA-C-restricted group. In both this cohort and an independent roughly 330-donor cohort, the cumulative frequency of public TCR beta family members distinguished carriers of CMV infection plus the relevant HLA type.

Sequencing was performed on an Illumina HiSeq 1500. TCRdb itself trimmed the public reads at Q25 with fastp, ran MiXCR and retained productive beta chains. Rows with a matching CDR3 protein are joined into one entry that keeps the most common DNA and genes. The sample yields over 100,000 distinct CDR3 sequences; roughly 30% were counted once. The ten largest clones represent roughly 77% of the sample. Reading the label with the study, this specimen's treatment or condition is: in vitro stimulation with specific CMV peptide epitopes to enrich CMV-specific T cells. This clonotype showed up just once. What antigen it recognizes has not been identified. No base qualities exist here, and no much larger clone lies one base off it. One read is thin evidence. The sequence was obtained from a human donor in good health (CMV status not recorded). Some clones in this sample may be carry-over from other donors' samples. The source material was CD8+ T cells from cultured PBMCs, sampled from culture after CMV antigen stimulation.

The DNA sequence is as follows: TGTGCCTGGGGTTGGGGCGGCGAGCAGTACTTC. The resulting protein is CAWGWGGEQYF. The rearrangement combines TRBV30 with TRBJ2-7; 5 matching bases give a weak D call of TRBD1. Relative to germline, V is 5 bases shorter and J is 6 bases shorter, with 11 bases between their ends. The CDR3 starts with the cysteine, ends with the phenylalanine, and has 11 residues. The retained sequence is limited to the CDR3, 33 bases, with the frame set at the first base. Sequences GTSNPN (CDR1) and SVGIG (CDR2) are obtained from the germline V gene (reference sequence).